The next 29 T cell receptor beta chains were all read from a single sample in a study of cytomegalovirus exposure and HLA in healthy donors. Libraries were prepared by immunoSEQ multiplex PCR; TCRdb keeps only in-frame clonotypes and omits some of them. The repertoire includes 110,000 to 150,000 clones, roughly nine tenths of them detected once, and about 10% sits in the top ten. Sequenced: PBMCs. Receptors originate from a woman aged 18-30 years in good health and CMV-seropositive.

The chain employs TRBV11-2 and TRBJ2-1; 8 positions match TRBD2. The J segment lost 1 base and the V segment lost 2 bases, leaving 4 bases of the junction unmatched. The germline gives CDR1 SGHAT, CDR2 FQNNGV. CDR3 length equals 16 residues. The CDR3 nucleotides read TGTGCCAGCAGCTTATTAGCGGGGAGTTCCTACAATGAGCAGTTCTTC. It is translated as CASSLLAGSSYNEQFF.

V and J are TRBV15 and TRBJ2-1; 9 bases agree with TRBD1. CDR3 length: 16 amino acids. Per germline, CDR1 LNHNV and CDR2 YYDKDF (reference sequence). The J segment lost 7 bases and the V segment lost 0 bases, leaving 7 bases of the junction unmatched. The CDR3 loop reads CATSRDFGTGRNEQFF. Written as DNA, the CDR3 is TGTGCCACCAGCAGAGATTTTGGGACAGGGCGGAATGAGCAGTTCTTC.

CDR3 protein: CASSWGEVGNEQFF. DNA of the CDR3: TGCGCCAGCAGCTGGGGAGAGGTGGGCAATGAGCAGTTCTTC. The V and J genes are TRBV5-1 and TRBJ2-1, with a possible D match to TRBD2 (5 bases). Trimming pared 3 bases from V and 6 bases from J, leaving 13 bases between. This CDR3 comprises 14 residues. Germline CDR1 SGHRS, CDR2 YFSETQ.

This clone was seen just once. CDR3 sequence: CALRETGLRAGGYTF. CDR3 DNA sequence: TGTGCCTTAAGAGAAACAGGGCTAAGAGCGGGGGGCTACACCTTC. The rearrangement links TRBV10-3 to TRBJ1-2, with D perhaps matching TRBD1 (6 bases). This CDR3 spans 15 amino acids. Germline CDR1 is ENHRY and CDR2 is SYGVKD. V was pared by 11 bases and J by 8 bases, with 27 bases between.

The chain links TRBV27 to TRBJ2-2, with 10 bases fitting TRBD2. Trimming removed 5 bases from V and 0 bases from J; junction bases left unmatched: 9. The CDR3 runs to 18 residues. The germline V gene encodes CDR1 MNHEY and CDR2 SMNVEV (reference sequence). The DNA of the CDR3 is TGTGCCAGCAGTAGGGGGCTAGCGGGGGCCCCGAACACCGGGGAGCTGTTTTTT. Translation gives CASSRGLAGAPNTGELFF.

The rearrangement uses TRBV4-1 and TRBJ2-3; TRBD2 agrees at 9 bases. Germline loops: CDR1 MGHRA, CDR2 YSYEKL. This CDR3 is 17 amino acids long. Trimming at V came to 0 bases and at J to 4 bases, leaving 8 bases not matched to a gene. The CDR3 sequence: CASSQDHELAGADTQYF. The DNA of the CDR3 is TGCGCCAGCAGCCAAGATCATGAACTAGCGGGCGCAGATACGCAGTATTTT.

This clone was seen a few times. CDR3 sequence: CASSRRPGNIQYF. The CDR3 nucleotides read TGTGCCAGCAGTCGCCGTCCGGGAAACATTCAGTACTTC. The gene calls are TRBV28 and TRBJ2-4; D is undetermined. The CDR3 sequence is 13 residues long. Germline V lookup: CDR1 MDHEN, CDR2 SYDVKM. V was trimmed by 5 bases and J by 6 bases, leaving 11 bases between them.

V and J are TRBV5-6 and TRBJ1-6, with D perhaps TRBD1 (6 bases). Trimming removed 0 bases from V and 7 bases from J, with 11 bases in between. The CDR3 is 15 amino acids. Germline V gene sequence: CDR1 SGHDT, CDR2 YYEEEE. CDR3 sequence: CASSLGGGQNSPLHF. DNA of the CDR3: TGTGCCAGCAGCTTGGGCGGGGGCCAAAATTCACCCCTCCACTTT.

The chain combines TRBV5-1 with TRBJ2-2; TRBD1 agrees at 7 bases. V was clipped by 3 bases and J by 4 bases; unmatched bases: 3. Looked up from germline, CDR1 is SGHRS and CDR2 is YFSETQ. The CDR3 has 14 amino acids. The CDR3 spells CASSSTGFTGELFF. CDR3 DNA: TGCGCCAGCAGCTCGACAGGGTTCACCGGGGAGCTGTTTTTT. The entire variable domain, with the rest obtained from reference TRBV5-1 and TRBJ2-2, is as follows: KAGVTQTPRYLIKTRGQQVTLSCSPISGHRSVSWYQQTPGQGLQFLFEYFSETQRNKGNFPGRFSGRQFSNSRSEMNVSTLELGDSALYLCASSSTGFTGELFFGEGSRLTVL.

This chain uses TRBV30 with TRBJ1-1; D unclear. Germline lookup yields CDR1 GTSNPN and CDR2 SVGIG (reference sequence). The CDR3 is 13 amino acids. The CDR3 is CAVTRGSFTEAFF. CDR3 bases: TGTGCAGTGACCCGAGGTAGTTTCACTGAAGCTTTCTTT.

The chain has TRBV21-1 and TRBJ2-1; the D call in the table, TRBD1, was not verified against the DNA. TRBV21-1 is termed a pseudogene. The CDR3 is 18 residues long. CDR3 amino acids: CASSPREDRGSPYNEQFF. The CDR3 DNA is TGTGCCAGCAGCCCGCGAGAGGACAGGGGAAGTCCCTACAATGAGCAGTTCTTC.

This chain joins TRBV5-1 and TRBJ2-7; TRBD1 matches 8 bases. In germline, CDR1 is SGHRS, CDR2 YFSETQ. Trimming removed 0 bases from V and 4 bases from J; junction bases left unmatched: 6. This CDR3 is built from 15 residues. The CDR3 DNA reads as TGCGCCAGCAGCTTGGCCGCAGGGGGCAAATACGAGCAGTACTTC. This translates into CASSLAAGGKYEQYF.

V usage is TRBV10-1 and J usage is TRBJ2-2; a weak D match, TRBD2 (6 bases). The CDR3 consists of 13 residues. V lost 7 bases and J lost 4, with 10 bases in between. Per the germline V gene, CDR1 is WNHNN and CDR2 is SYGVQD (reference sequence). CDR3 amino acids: CASMRDSTGELFF. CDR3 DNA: TGCGCCAGCATGAGGGACTCCACCGGGGAGCTGTTTTTT.

This chain's CDR3 is CASIQNKGARDLNTIYF. CDR3 nucleotides: TGTGCCAGCATCCAAAATAAGGGGGCCCGGGATCTAAACACCATATATTTT. This chain joins TRBV28 and TRBJ1-3, with 7 bases lining up with TRBD1. The CDR3 is 17 amino acids. The germline V gene encodes CDR1 MDHEN and CDR2 SYDVKM. Germline trimming cut 7 bases from V and 6 bases from J; bases unmatched to any gene: 18.

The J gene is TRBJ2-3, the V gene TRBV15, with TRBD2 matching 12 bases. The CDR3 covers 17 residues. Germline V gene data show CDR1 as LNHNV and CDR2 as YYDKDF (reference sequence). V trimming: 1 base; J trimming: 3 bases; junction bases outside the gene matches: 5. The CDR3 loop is CATSRVVGLAGTDTQYF. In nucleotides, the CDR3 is TGTGCCACCAGCAGAGTAGTAGGACTAGCGGGGACAGATACGCAGTATTTT. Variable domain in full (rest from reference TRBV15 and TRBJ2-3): DAMVIQNPRYQVTQFGKPVTLSCSQTLNHNVMYWYQQKSSQAPKLLFHYYDKDFNNEADTPDNFQSRRPNTSFCFLDIRSPGLGDTAMYLCATSRVVGLAGTDTQYFGPGTRLTVL.

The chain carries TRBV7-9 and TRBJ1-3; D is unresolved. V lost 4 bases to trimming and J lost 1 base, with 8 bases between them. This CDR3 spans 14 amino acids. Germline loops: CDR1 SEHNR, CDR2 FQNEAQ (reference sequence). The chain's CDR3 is CASSSGESGNTIYF. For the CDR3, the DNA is TGTGCCAGCAGCTCCGGGGAATCTGGAAACACCATATATTTT.

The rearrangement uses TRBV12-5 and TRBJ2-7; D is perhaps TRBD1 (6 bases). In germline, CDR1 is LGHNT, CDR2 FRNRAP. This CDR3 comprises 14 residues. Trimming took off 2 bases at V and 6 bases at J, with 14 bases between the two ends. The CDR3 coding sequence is TGTGCTAGTGGTTTGACAGGCAGGGGAAGCGAGCAGTACTTC. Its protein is CASGLTGRGSEQYF.

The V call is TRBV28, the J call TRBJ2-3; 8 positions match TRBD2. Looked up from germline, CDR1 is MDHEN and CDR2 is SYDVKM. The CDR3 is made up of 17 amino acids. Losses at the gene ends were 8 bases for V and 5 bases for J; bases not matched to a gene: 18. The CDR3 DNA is TGTGCCAGCGGACCTGCCGGGAGGGCGGGTTCGAGAGATACGCAGTATTTT. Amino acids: CASGPAGRAGSRDTQYF.

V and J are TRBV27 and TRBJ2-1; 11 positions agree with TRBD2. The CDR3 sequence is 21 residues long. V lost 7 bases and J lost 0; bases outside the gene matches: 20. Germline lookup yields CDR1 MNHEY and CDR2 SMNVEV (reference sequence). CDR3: CASTSSFLAGGTLNSYNEQFF. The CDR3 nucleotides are TGTGCCAGCACTTCTTCCTTCCTAGCGGGGGGCACTCTTAACTCCTACAATGAGCAGTTCTTC.

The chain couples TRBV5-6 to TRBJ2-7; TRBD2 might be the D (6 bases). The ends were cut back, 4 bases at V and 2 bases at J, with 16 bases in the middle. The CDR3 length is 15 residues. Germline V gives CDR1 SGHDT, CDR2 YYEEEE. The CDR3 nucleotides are TGTGCCAGCAGCAAGGATTCCGGGAGCACCTACGAGCAGTACTTC. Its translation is CASSKDSGSTYEQYF. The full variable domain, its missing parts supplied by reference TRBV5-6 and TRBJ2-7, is DAGVTQSPTHLIKTRGQQVTLRCSPKSGHDTVSWYQQALGQGPQFIFQYYEEEERQRGNFPDRFSGHQFPNYSSELNVNALLLGDSALYLCASSKDSGSTYEQYFGPGTRLTVT.

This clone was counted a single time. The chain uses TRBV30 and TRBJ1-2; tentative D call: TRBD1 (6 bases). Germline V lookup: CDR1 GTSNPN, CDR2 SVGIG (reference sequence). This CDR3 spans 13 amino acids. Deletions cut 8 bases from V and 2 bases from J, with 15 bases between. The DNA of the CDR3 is TGTGCCACCCAACCCGACAGGAACTATGGCTACACCTTC. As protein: CATQPDRNYGYTF.

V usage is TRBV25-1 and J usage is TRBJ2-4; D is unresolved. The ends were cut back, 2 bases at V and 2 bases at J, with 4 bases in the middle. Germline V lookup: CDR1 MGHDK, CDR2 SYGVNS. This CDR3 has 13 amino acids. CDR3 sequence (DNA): TGTGCCAGCAGTGAAGACTCCAAAAACATTCAGTACTTC. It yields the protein CASSEDSKNIQYF.

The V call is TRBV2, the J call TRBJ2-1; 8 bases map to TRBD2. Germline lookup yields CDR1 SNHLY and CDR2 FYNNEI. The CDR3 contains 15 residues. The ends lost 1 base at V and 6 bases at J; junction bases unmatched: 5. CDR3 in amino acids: CASSEDASGRNEQFF. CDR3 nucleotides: TGTGCCAGCAGTGAAGATGCTAGCGGGCGCAATGAGCAGTTCTTC. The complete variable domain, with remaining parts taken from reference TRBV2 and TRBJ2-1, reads EPEVTQTPSHQVTQMGQEVILRCVPISNHLYFYWYRQILGQKVEFLVSFYNNEISEKSEIFDDQFSVERPDGSNFTLKIRSTKLEDSAMYFCASSEDASGRNEQFFGPGTRLTVL.

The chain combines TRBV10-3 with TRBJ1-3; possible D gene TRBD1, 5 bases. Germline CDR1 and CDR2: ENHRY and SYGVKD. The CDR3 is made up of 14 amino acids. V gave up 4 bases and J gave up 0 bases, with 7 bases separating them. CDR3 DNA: TGTGCCATCAGTGGACAGAACTCTGGAAACACCATATATTTT. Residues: CAISGQNSGNTIYF.

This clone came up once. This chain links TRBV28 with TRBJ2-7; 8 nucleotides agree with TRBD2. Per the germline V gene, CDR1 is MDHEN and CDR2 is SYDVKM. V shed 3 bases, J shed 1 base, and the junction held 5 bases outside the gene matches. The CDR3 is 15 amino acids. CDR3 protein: CASSLRRGESYEQYF. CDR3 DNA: TGTGCCAGCAGTTTGCGGCGGGGGGAATCCTACGAGCAGTACTTC.

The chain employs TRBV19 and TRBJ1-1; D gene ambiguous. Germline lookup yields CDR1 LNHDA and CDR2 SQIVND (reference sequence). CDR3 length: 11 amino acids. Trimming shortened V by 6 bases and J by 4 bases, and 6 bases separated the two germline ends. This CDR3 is CASRFRTEAFF. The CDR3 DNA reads TGTGCCAGTAGGTTCCGCACTGAAGCTTTCTTT. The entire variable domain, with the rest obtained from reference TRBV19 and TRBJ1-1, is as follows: DGGITQSPKYLFRKEGQNVTLSCEQNLNHDAMYWYRQDPGQGLRLIYYSQIVNDFQKGDIAEGYSVSREKKESFPLTVTSAQKNPTAFYLCASRFRTEAFFGQGTRLTVV.

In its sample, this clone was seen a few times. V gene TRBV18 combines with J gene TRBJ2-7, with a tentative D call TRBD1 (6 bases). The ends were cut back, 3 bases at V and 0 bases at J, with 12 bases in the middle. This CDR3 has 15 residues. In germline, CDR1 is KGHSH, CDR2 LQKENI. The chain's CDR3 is CASSPAADSSYEQYF. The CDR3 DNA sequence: TGTGCCAGCTCACCCGCAGCGGACAGCTCCTACGAGCAGTACTTC. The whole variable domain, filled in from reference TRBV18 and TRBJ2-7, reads NAGVMQNPRHLVRRRGQEARLRCSPMKGHSHVYWYRQLPEEGLKFMVYLQKENIIDESGMPKERFSAEFPKEGPSILRIQQVVRGDSAAYFCASSPAADSSYEQYFGPGTRLTVT.

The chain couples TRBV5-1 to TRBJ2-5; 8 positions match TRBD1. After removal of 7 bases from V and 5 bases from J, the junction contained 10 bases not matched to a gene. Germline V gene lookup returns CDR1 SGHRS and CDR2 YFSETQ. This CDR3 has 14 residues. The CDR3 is CASQSGTGGETQYF. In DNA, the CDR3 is TGCGCCAGCCAATCCGGGACAGGTGGGGAGACCCAGTACTTC.

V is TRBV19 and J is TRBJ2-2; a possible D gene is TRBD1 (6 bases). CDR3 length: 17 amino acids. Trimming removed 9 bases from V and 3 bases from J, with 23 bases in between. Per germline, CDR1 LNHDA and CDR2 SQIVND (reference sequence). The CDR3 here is CASRAIYRDAYTGELFF. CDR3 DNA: TGTGCCAGCCGAGCGATTTACAGGGACGCGTACACCGGGGAGCTGTTTTTT.